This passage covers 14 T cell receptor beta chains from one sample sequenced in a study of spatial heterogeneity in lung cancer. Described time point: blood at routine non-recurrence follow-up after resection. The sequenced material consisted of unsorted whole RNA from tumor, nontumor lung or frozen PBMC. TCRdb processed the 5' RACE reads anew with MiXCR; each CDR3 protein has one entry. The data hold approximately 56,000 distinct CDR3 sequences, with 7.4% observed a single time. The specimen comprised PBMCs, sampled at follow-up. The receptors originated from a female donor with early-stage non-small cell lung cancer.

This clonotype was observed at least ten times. The CDR3 loop is CASSTKGAGSGHEQYF. For the CDR3, the DNA is TGTGCCAGCAGCACCAAGGGCGCGGGCTCCGGACACGAGCAGTACTTC. The chain employs TRBV7-2 and TRBJ2-7; tentatively, D is TRBD2 (5 bases). The V and J ends lost 5 bases and 5 bases respectively, with 22 bases between them. The CDR3 totals 16 residues. Germline CDR1 SGHTA, CDR2 FQGNSA. The full variable domain, its missing parts supplied by reference TRBV7-2 and TRBJ2-7, is GAGVSQSPSNKVTEKGKDVELRCDPISGHTALYWYRQSLGQGLEFLIYFQGNSAPDKSGLPSDRFSAERTGGSVSTLTIQRTQQEDSAVYLCASSTKGAGSGHEQYFGPGTRLTVT.

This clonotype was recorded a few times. The CDR3 reads CASSPDGTRGAQYF. The CDR3 nucleotides read TGTGCCAGCAGCCCAGATGGGACCAGAGGAGCCCAGTACTTC. The chain links TRBV7-9 to TRBJ2-5, with D perhaps TRBD1 or TRBD2 (5 bases each). Germline V lookup: CDR1 SEHNR, CDR2 FQNEAQ (reference sequence). The V gene lost 5 bases and the J gene lost 9 bases, with 19 bases spanning the gap. CDR3 length: 14 residues. Full variable domain (remainder filled in from reference TRBV7-9 and TRBJ2-5): DTGVSQNPRHKITKRGQNVTFRCDPISEHNRLYWYRQTLGQGPEFLTYFQNEAQLEKSRLLSDRFSAERPKGSFSTLEIQRTEQGDSAMYLCASSPDGTRGAQYFGPGTRLLVL.

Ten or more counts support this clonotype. In DNA form, the CDR3 reads TGTGCCAGCAGCTTGGCCGCGGACACCGGGGAGCTGTTTTTT. Encoded protein: CASSLAADTGELFF. The chain couples TRBV5-4 to TRBJ2-2; D unclear. The germline V gene encodes CDR1 SGHNT and CDR2 YYREEE (reference sequence). The CDR3 contains 14 residues. V was clipped by 0 bases and J by 3 bases, with 6 bases between them.

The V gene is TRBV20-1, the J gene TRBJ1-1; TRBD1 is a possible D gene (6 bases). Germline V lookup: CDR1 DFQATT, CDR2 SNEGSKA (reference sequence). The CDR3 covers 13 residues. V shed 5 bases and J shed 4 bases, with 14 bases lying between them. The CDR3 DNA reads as TGCAGTGCTTACCGCCCAGGGGTCACTGAAGCTTTCTTT. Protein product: CSAYRPGVTEAFF.

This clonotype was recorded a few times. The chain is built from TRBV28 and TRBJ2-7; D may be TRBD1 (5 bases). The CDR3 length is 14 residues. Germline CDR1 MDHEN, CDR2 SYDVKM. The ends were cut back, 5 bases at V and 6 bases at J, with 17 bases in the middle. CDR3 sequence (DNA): TGTGCCAGCAGTAGACAGTCTGGGGCACTCGAGCAGTACTTC. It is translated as CASSRQSGALEQYF.

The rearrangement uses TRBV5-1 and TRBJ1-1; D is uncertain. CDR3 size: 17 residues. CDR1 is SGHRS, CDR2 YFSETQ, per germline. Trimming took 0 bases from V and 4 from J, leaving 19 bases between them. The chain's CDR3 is CASSLVIEVTGFTEAFF. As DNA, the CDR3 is TGCGCCAGCAGCTTGGTCATAGAAGTCACGGGCTTCACTGAAGCTTTCTTT. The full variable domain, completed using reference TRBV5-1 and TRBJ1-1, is KAGVTQTPRYLIKTRGQQVTLSCSPISGHRSVSWYQQTPGQGLQFLFEYFSETQRNKGNFPGRFSGRQFSNSRSEMNVSTLELGDSALYLCASSLVIEVTGFTEAFFGQGTRLTVV.

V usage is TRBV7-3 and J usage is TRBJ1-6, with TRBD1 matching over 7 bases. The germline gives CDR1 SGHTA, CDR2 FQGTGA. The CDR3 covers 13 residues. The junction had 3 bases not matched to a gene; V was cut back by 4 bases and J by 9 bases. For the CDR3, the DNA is TGTGCCAGCAGCTCAGGGGGAAGTTCACCCCTCCACTTT. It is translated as CASSSGGSSPLHF.

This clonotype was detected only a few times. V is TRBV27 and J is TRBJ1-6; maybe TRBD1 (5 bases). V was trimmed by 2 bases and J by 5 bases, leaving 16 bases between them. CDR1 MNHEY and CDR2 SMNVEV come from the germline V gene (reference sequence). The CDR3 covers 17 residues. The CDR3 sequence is CASSLKAGQGNNSPLHF. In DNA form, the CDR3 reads TGTGCCAGCAGTTTAAAGGCCGGGCAGGGTAATAATTCACCCCTCCACTTT.

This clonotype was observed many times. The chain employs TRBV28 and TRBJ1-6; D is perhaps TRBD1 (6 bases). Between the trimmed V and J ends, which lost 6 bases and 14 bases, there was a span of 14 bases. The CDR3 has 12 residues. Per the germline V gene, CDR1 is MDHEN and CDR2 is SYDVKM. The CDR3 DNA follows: TGTGCCAGCAGCGACAGGTTCCCGGCCCTCCACTTT. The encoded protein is CASSDRFPALHF.

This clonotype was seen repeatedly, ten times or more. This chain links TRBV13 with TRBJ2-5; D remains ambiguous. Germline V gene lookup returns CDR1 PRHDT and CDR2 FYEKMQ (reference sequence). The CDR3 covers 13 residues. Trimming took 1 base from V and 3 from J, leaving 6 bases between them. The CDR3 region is CASSLAVEETQYF. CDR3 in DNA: TGTGCCAGCAGCTTAGCGGTGGAAGAGACCCAGTACTTC.

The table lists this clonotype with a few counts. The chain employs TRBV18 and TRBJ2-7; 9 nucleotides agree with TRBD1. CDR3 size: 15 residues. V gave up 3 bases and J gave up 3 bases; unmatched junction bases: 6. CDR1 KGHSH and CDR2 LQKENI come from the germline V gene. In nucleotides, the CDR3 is TGTGCCAGCTCACCCCGGACAGGGGATTACTACGAGCAGTACTTC. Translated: CASSPRTGDYYEQYF.

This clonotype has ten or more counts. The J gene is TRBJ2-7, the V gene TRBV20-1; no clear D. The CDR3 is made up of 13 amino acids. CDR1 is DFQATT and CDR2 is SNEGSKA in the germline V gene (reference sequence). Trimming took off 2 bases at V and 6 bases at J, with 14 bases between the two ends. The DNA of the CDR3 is TGCAGTGCTAGATTCCCTCTCATCGGCGAGCAGTACTTC. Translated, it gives CSARFPLIGEQYF.

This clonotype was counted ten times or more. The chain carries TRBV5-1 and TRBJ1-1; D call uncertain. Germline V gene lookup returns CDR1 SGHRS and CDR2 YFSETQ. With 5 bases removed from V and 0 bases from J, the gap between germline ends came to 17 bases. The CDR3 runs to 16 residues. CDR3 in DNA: TGCGCCAGCAGAGACCGGGAGAGGAGTATGAACACTGAAGCTTTCTTT. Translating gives CASRDRERSMNTEAFF.

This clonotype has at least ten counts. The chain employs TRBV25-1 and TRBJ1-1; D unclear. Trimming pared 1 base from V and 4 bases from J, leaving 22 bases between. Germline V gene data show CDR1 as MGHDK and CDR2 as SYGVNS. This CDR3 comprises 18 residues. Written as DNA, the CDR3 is TGTGCCAGCAGTGAATCCGTCCCTTTTTATCATGTGGGCACTGAAGCTTTCTTT. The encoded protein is CASSESVPFYHVGTEAFF.